The entry below describes one T cell receptor beta chain. Its antigen is not yet known. Nothing much larger sits one base from this clone, and base qualities are not available. The data derive from a study of response to subunit inactivated influenza vaccine (dated by TCRdb to 2016 to 2019). In the study overall: To follow how T cells responded to a trivalent subunit inactivated influenza vaccine, the researchers relied on deep quantitative profiling of the T cell receptor repertoire.

The library was made by RT-PCR. The sequencer listed for this sample is Illumina HiSeq 2500. TCRdb trimmed the raw reads at Q25, called clones with MiXCR and kept productive beta chains. Rows are unified per CDR3 protein, each entry keeping the most common DNA and genes. The sample has hundreds of thousands of distinct CDR3 sequences on record, roughly 20% of them singletons. Clones ranked in the top ten supply approximately 10% of the sample. What the work shows at the level of the full study, not this receptor alone: The authors suggested that each seasonal influenza vaccination may recruit only a limited number of new T cells.

Looking up the germline V gene yields CDR1 SQVTM and CDR2 ANQGSEA. The germline ends are 11 bases apart after V is trimmed by 7 bases and J by 5 bases. The CDR3 goes from the cysteine to the phenylalanine over 11 residues. Only the CDR3 portion is preserved as DNA: 33 bases, with reading frame beginning at the first base. The sequences come from PBMCs from blood, collected about 5 days after vaccination. The source of this sequence is a man in his fifties or sixties who received an inactivated influenza vaccine. Donor details come from another sample of the same person, matched by shared clones. This chain joins TRBV29-1 to TRBJ2-5, with no confidently assigned D gene. In nucleotides, the sequence is TGCAGCGGAAGCAGTGGCGAGACCCAGTACTTC. This sequence encodes CSGSSGETQYF.